This TCR beta chain appears in the sequencing data of a study of blood T cell repertoires in COVID-19. Study details: Acute and convalescent COVID-19 specimens originated in the United States, Italy and Spain. Sources were T cells, B-cell-depleted T cells, or PBMCs; the material itself was cDNA or gDNA.

As originally analysed: Estimation of nucleated cell counts relied on the amplification of reference gene primers. TCRdb's copy holds only in-frame clones and misses some; the assay was immunoSEQ multiplex PCR. That table is the source of V, J and clone size, and D and trimming were worked out from the DNA. The sample holds 150,000 or so clones, about four fifths seen once. Trimming removed 2 bases from V and 5 bases from J; junction bases left unmatched: 5. CDR1 SGHRS and CDR2 YFSETQ come from the germline V gene. The CDR3 contains 15 residues. The chain recombines TRBV5-1 with TRBJ2-5; 11 bases line up with TRBD2. Sequencing was performed on peripheral blood. This receptor was taken from a woman aged 60-70 years with acute or convalescent COVID-19. This chain's CDR3 is CASSFSGGAFETQYF. DNA for the CDR3: TGCGCCAGCAGCTTTAGCGGGGGGGCCTTTGAGACCCAGTACTTC.